Shown below are 14 T cell receptor beta chains from a single sample sequenced in a study of blood T cell repertoires in COVID-19. Clones were read by immunoSEQ multiplex PCR, and TCRdb kept only the in-frame ones, dropping some. This sample has about 300,000 clones, with 75% to 90% found just once. Source material: peripheral blood. These receptors were taken from a woman aged 35 to 49 who had recovered from COVID-19.

The V gene is TRBV9, the J gene TRBJ1-6, with 7 bases matching TRBD1. Unmatched junction bases numbered 9, after V lost 0 bases and J lost 12 bases. The CDR3 covers 15 residues. Germline V gene lookup returns CDR1 SGDLS and CDR2 YYNGEE. The CDR3 region has the DNA TGTGCCAGCAGCGTAGGAAACAGGGGACGAGAACCCCTCCACTTT. This sequence encodes CASSVGNRGREPLHF.

The chain couples TRBV3-1 (or the pseudogene TRBV3-2) to TRBJ2-7; possibly TRBD2 for D (6 bases). Trimming removed 5 bases from V and 6 bases from J, with 8 bases in between. This CDR3 has 11 amino acids. Looked up from germline, CDR1 is LGHDT and CDR2 is YNNKEL (reference sequence). CDR3 in DNA: TGTGCCAGCAGCAACGGGGGCGAGCAGTACTTC. This encodes CASSNGGEQYF.

This clone has just a few counts. The chain carries TRBV6-5 and TRBJ1-2; TRBD1 might be the D (5 bases). This CDR3 comprises 14 residues. Germline CDR1 MNHEY, CDR2 SVGAGI. The V gene lost 11 bases and the J gene lost 0 bases, with 16 bases spanning the gap. The CDR3 spells CASSLGGANYGYTF. As DNA, the CDR3 is TGTGCCTCCTCTCTGGGGGGTGCTAACTATGGCTACACCTTC.

The chain joins TRBV10-3 to TRBJ1-1; 9 bases agree with TRBD1. The CDR3 contains 13 residues. The germline CDR1 and CDR2 sequences are ENHRY and SYGVKD. The junction had 5 bases not matched to a gene; V was cut back by 11 bases and J by 1 base. CDR3 in amino acids: CAVQGAPNTEAFF. In DNA form, the CDR3 reads TGTGCCGTACAGGGGGCCCCGAACACTGAAGCTTTCTTT.

V and J are TRBV10-3 and TRBJ1-1, with D unresolved. Germline CDR1 and CDR2: ENHRY and SYGVKD. Trimming cost V 2 bases and J 0 bases, with 10 bases left between them. The CDR3 length is 15 residues. The CDR3 coding sequence is TGTGCCATCAGTGAGGGTGGGCTTATGAACACTGAAGCTTTCTTT. The encoded protein is CAISEGGLMNTEAFF.

The CDR3, as DNA: TGCGCCAGCAGCCGGGACAGTCACTCGTCATCCCTCCTCTATGGCTACACCTTC. Translating gives CASSRDSHSSSLLYGYTF. This rearrangement joins TRBV5-1 to TRBJ1-2, with 7 positions matching TRBD1. With 4 bases clipped from V and 4 bases from J, the junction kept 19 bases outside the gene matches. The germline V gene has CDR1 SGHRS and CDR2 YFSETQ. The length of the CDR3 is 18 residues.

This clone occurred once. The chain links TRBV4-3 to TRBJ1-1; D not resolved. V was pared by 4 bases and J by 0 bases, with 15 bases between. The CDR3 totals 16 residues. In germline, CDR1 is LGHNA, CDR2 YSLEER. The CDR3 loop reads CASSLDALEMNTEAFF. The CDR3, as DNA: TGCGCCAGCAGCCTCGACGCTTTGGAGATGAACACTGAAGCTTTCTTT.

The rearrangement uses TRBV5-1 and TRBJ1-4; TRBD1 matches 9 bases. Germline V gene sequence: CDR1 SGHRS, CDR2 YFSETQ. The junction had 7 bases not matched to a gene; V was cut back by 4 bases and J by 0 bases. The CDR3 loop spans 17 amino acids. The CDR3 sequence is CASSDGQGLATNEKLFF. CDR3 sequence (DNA): TGCGCCAGCAGCGACGGACAGGGGTTGGCAACTAATGAAAAACTGTTTTTT.

The genes are TRBV11-2 and TRBJ2-5; 7 bases fit TRBD1. Per germline, CDR1 SGHAT and CDR2 FQNNGV. This CDR3 is 16 amino acids long. J gave up 6 bases and V 0 bases, and 10 bases lay outside the gene matches. The CDR3 sequence: CASSLESRTGGQTQYF. In DNA form, the CDR3 reads TGTGCCAGCAGCTTAGAGAGTAGGACAGGAGGACAGACCCAGTACTTC. Based on the CDR3 plus reference TRBV11-2 and TRBJ2-5, the full variable domain is EAGVAQSPRYKIIEKRQSVAFWCNPISGHATLYWYQQILGQGPKLLIQFQNNGVVDDSQLPKDRFSAERLKGVDSTLKIQPAKLEDSAVYLCASSLESRTGGQTQYFGPGTRLLVL.

This clone was counted once. The V gene is TRBV6-2 or TRBV6-3, the J gene TRBJ1-1, with D hard to call. CDR1 MNHEY and CDR2 SVGEGT come from the germline V gene. The CDR3 has 13 residues. Trimming shortened V by 2 bases and J by 11 bases, and 15 bases separated the two germline ends. CDR3 region: CASSYNGGMMAFF. Here the CDR3 DNA reads TGTGCCAGCAGTTACAATGGAGGGATGATGGCTTTCTTT.

This rearrangement joins TRBV5-1 to TRBJ1-2, with 8 bases aligning to TRBD1. This CDR3 is 14 amino acids long. From germline, CDR1 is SGHRS and CDR2 YFSETQ. Unmatched junction bases numbered 9, after V lost 3 bases and J lost 8 bases. The chain's CDR3 is CASSYGQGRGGYTF. CDR3 nucleotides: TGCGCCAGCAGCTACGGACAGGGCCGAGGGGGCTACACCTTC.

This chain uses TRBV6-5 with TRBJ1-1; maybe TRBD1 (5 bases). The V end lost 6 bases, the J end lost 1 base, and 12 bases lay between the germline ends. The CDR3 has 14 residues. Germline CDR1 MNHEY, CDR2 SVGAGI. The CDR3 region is CASRAGWENTEAFF. The CDR3 nucleotides read TGTGCCAGCAGGGCAGGGTGGGAGAACACTGAAGCTTTCTTT.

This CDR3 is CSAPGLMNTGELFF. The DNA for the CDR3 is TGCAGCGCCCCGGGACTGATGAACACCGGGGAGCTGTTTTTT. The rearrangement uses TRBV29-1 and TRBJ2-2; tentatively, D is TRBD2 (6 bases). Trimming removed 7 bases at V and 1 base at J, with 13 bases between. This CDR3 spans 14 amino acids. CDR1 and CDR2 (germline): SQVTM, ANQGSEA.

The chain couples TRBV5-4 to TRBJ2-5; the match to TRBD1 covers 7 bases. The germline CDR1 and CDR2 sequences are SGHNT and YYREEE (reference sequence). The CDR3 length is 15 residues. V lost 4 bases to trimming and J lost 3 bases; unmatched junction nucleotides: 9. The CDR3, as DNA: TGTGCCAGCAGCGTCCGCCTGACAGGGAAAGAGACCCAGTACTTC. Translating gives CASSVRLTGKETQYF. Based on the CDR3 plus reference TRBV5-4 and TRBJ2-5, the full variable domain is ETGVTQSPTHLIKTRGQQVTLRCSSQSGHNTVSWYQQALGQGPQFIFQYYREEENGRGNFPPRFSGLQFPNYSSELNVNALELDDSALYLCASSVRLTGKETQYFGPGTRLLVL.